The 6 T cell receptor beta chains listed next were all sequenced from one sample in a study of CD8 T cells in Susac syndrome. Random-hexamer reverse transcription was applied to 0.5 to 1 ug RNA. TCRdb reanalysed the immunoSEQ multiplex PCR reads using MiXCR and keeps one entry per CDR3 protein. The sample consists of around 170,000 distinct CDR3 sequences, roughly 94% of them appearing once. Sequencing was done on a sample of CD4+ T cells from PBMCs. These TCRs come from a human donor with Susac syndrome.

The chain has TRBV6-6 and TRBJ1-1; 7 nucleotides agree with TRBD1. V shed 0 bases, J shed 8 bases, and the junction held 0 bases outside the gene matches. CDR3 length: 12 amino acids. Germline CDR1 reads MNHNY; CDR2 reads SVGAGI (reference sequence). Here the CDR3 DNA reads TGTGCCAGCAGTTACTCGACAGGGGAAGCTTTCTTT. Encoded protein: CASSYSTGEAFF.

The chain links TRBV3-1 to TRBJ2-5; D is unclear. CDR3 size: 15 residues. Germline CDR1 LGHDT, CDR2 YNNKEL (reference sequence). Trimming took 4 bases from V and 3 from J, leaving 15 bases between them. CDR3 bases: TGTGCCAGCAGCCCACAGCCAAGTTTCAAAGAGACCCAGTACTTC. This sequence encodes CASSPQPSFKETQYF.

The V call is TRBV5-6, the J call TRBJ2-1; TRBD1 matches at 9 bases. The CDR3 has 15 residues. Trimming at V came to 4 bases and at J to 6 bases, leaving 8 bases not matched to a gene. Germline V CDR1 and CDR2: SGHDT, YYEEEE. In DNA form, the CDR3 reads TGTGCCAGCAGCCTTACAGGGGGCGAATTCAATGAGCAGTTCTTC. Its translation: CASSLTGGEFNEQFF.

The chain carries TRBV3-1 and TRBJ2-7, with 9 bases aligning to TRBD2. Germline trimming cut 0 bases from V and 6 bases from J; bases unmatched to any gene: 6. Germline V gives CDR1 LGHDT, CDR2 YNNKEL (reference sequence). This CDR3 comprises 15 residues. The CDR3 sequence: CASSQDPGLASEQYF. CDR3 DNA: TGTGCCAGCAGCCAAGACCCGGGACTAGCTTCCGAGCAGTACTTC.

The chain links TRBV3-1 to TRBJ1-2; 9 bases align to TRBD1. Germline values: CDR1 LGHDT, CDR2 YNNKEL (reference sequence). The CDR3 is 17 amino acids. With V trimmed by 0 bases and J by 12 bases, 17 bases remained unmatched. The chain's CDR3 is CASSQESLSGQGRKDTF. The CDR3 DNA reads TGTGCCAGCAGCCAAGAGTCCCTCTCGGGACAGGGTCGCAAGGACACCTTC.

The CDR3 loop reads CSAHLRQVEAFF. The DNA for the CDR3 is TGCAGTGCTCATCTGAGGCAGGTAGAAGCTTTCTTT. The V call is TRBV20-1, the J call TRBJ1-1; D uncertain. The germline V gene encodes CDR1 DFQATT and CDR2 SNEGSKA (reference sequence). The V end lost 5 bases, the J end lost 8 bases, and 15 bases lay between the germline ends. The CDR3 extends over 12 amino acids.